This TCR beta chain was recorded in a study of human T cells and chemical hapten exposure (dated by TCRdb to 2020 to 2022). With regard to the full study: The libraries were sequenced as a pool, and the TCR yield per sample differed mostly because of small variations in library volumes within the pool. From each blood RNA sample, both TCR alpha and TCR beta chains were sequenced. This study followed changes in the peripheral blood TCR repertoire in vivo during primary and secondary sensitization of alopecia patients to the hapten diphenylcyclopropenone (DPC).

Based on the germline V gene (reference sequence), the CDR1 and CDR2 sequences are LGHDT and YNNKEL. Trimming costs V 1 base and J 6 bases, and their ends lie 12 bases apart. Inclusive of the bounding cysteine and phenylalanine, the CDR3 is 14 residues long. Kept here is only the CDR3 DNA, which spans 42 bases and is read in frame from base 1. Library creation used RACE. TCRdb records NextSeq 500 as the sequencer. Library preparation attached unique molecular identifiers to individual cDNA molecules for quantitative, reproducible TCR counting. Turning to the authors' computational methods: Samples had a median of 95,638 TCRs, with a range from roughly 20,000 to 690,600. The Decombinator software suite was used to annotate the V, J and CDR3 of the TCR reads. For PS versus PT1 abundance plots, all samples were subsampled to the same number of TCRs (28,000). TCRs were defined as expanded if absent before sensitization and observed at least eight times at the 2-week time point. The public reads were quality trimmed at Q25 with fastp and then assembled into clones with MiXCR by TCRdb, keeping productive beta chains. Every CDR3 protein is listed once, alongside the most common genes and DNA of its rows. TCRdb assigned the V and J calls; the authors' analysis was not used. Within this sample are tens of thousands of distinct CDR3 sequences, with around 3.6% of them counted one time only. 5.6% of the sample rests with the top ten.

Overall results and qualifications from the work: Repeated subsampling changed both the strength of the expansion versus patch-test correlation and the threshold at which that correlation became significant. No change with DPC sensitization was found in the number of TCRs above 1 in 1000 frequency, and no evidence of global repertoire structure alterations was found.

The time point label here, explained by the study, means: healthy volunteer bleed at 6 weeks. Total RNA was isolated from unfractionated whole blood collected in Tempus Blood RNA tubes. Five healthy volunteers acted as controls for TCR sequencing and had blood drawn at day 0, 2 weeks and 6 weeks. This clonotype was recorded a few times. Its antigen remains undetermined. The sample holds no much larger clone one base away, and base qualities are not on file. The sequenced sample consisted of whole blood. The chain couples TRBV3-1 to TRBJ2-5; the D gene is not confidently resolved. This sequence was found in a human donor in good health. Some clones in this sample may be carry-over from other donors' samples. The DNA is as follows: TGTGCCAGCAGCCAAGCCGGTTCTGTGCAGACCCAGTACTTC. The resulting protein is CASSQAGSVQTQYF.